Shown below are 20 T cell receptor beta chains from a single sample sequenced in a study of OX40 agonist ivuxolimab in advanced cancers. The repertoire was sequenced with immunoSEQ multiplex PCR; TCRdb's copy has only in-frame clones and lacks some. The table includes 45,000 to 50,000 clones, approximately 89% detected once. This specimen consisted of CD4+ or CD8+ T cells sorted from blood, obtained in a trial of the OX40 agonist ivuxolimab. The receptors here all came from an adult with an advanced solid tumor such as melanoma, head and neck, liver or kidney cancer.

V and J are TRBV10-3 and TRBJ1-4, with 9 bases identical to TRBD1. Trimming at V came to 6 bases and at J to 8 bases, leaving 7 bases not matched to a gene. The CDR3 totals 14 residues. Per the germline V gene, CDR1 is ENHRY and CDR2 is SYGVKD. CDR3 sequence reads: CAIRNRDRAEKLFF. The CDR3 coding sequence is TGTGCCATCAGGAACCGGGACAGGGCCGAAAAACTGTTTTTT.

The chain has TRBV6-5 and TRBJ1-2; TRBD1 matches at 9 bases. The length of the CDR3 is 14 residues. V lost 7 bases, J lost 3 bases, and 6 bases stayed unmatched. Germline CDR1 reads MNHEY; CDR2 reads SVGAGI. This chain's CDR3 is CASTTGQGYYGYTF. CDR3 nucleotides: TGTGCCAGCACCACGGGACAGGGATACTATGGCTACACCTTC.

A single count supports this clone. The chain recombines TRBV28 with TRBJ1-6; TRBD1 matches 9 bases. Losses at the gene ends were 7 bases for V and 7 bases for J; bases not matched to a gene: 5. Germline lookup yields CDR1 MDHEN and CDR2 SYDVKM. CDR3 length: 14 residues. Here the CDR3 reads CASTHRGRNSPLHF. CDR3 bases: TGTGCCAGCACCCACAGGGGGCGGAATTCACCCCTCCACTTT.

V gene TRBV6-5 combines with J gene TRBJ1-1; D is undetermined. The germline gives CDR1 MNHEY, CDR2 SVGAGI. The CDR3 extends over 13 amino acids. Trimming cost V 0 bases and J 3 bases, with 5 bases left between them. CDR3 in amino acids: CASSYSADTEAFF. CDR3 DNA: TGTGCCAGCAGTTACTCGGCGGACACTGAAGCTTTCTTT.

V gene TRBV11-2 combines with J gene TRBJ2-1; tentative D call: TRBD2 (6 bases). There are 17 residues in the CDR3. From germline, CDR1 is SGHAT and CDR2 FQNNGV. Deletions cut 1 base from V and 0 bases from J, with 13 bases between. The CDR3 spells CASSLVPAGFSYNEQFF. In DNA form, the CDR3 reads TGTGCCAGCAGCTTAGTACCGGCGGGGTTCTCCTACAATGAGCAGTTCTTC.

The J gene is TRBJ2-7, the V gene TRBV5-1; D unresolved. The CDR3 spans 14 residues. CDR1 is SGHRS, CDR2 YFSETQ, per germline. The V end was cut by 0 bases, the J end by 4 bases, with 11 bases between. CDR3 coding DNA: TGCGCCAGCAGCTTGGCTCCGGATTCTTACGAGCAGTACGTC. It specifies CASSLAPDSYEQYV.

The chain uses TRBV13 and TRBJ2-1, with TRBD2 identical over 7 bases. The CDR3 runs 15 residues. The germline CDR1 and CDR2 sequences are PRHDT and FYEKMQ (reference sequence). With 5 bases clipped from V and 0 bases from J, the junction kept 4 bases outside the gene matches. CDR3 sequence reads: CASSHGGSSYNEQFF. In DNA form, the CDR3 reads TGTGCCAGCAGCCACGGGGGGAGCTCCTACAATGAGCAGTTCTTC.

CDR3 DNA: TGTGCCAGCAGTGAAGAGGGGGTAACAGAGCAGTACGTC. Translation gives CASSEEGVTEQYV. The J gene is TRBJ2-7, the V gene TRBV6-1; tentatively, D is TRBD1 (6 bases). Germline CDR1 MNHNS, CDR2 SASEGT. CDR3 size: 13 residues. Between the trimmed V and J ends, which lost 1 base and 7 bases, there was a span of 11 bases.

J is TRBJ1-1 and V is TRBV6-6; TRBD1 is a possible D gene (6 bases). This CDR3 is 14 amino acids long. Germline V CDR1 and CDR2: MNHNY, SVGAGI (reference sequence). V shed 0 bases and J shed 6 bases, with 11 bases lying between them. The CDR3 region is CASSYSGGIAEAFF. The CDR3 DNA reads as TGTGCCAGCAGTTACTCCGGGGGCATCGCTGAAGCTTTCTTT.

This rearrangement joins TRBV7-9 to TRBJ1-4, with D unresolved. V lost 1 base and J lost 0, with 3 bases in between. The CDR3 extends over 14 amino acids. From germline, CDR1 is SEHNR and CDR2 FQNEAQ (reference sequence). This chain's CDR3 is CASSLVTTNEKLFF. DNA for the CDR3: TGTGCCAGCAGCTTAGTCACAACTAATGAAAAACTGTTTTTT.

The CDR3 DNA is TGTGCCAGCAGTGTGGAGTATTGGGAGCAGTACGTC. As protein: CASSVEYWEQYV. The chain links TRBV6-1 to TRBJ2-7; unclear D gene. The CDR3 covers 12 residues. Trimming removed 4 bases at V and 7 bases at J, with 11 bases between. Germline CDR1 is MNHNS and CDR2 is SASEGT.

This chain connects TRBV4-1 to TRBJ1-1; tentatively, D is TRBD1 (5 bases). This CDR3 contains 15 residues. Germline CDR1 reads MGHRA; CDR2 reads YSYEKL. Trimming removed 1 base at V and 1 base at J, with 10 bases between. The CDR3 sequence is CASSQGGAENTEAFF. The CDR3 coding sequence is TGCGCCAGCAGCCAAGGGGGCGCGGAGAACACTGAAGCTTTCTTT.

This chain uses TRBV29-1 with TRBJ1-2, with D maybe TRBD1 (5 bases). V gave up 7 bases and J gave up 6 bases, with 12 bases separating them. There are 11 residues in the CDR3. CDR1 SQVTM and CDR2 ANQGSEA come from the germline V gene. CDR3 sequence: CSDLTGNGYTF. The CDR3 nucleotides read TGCAGCGACCTAACAGGAAATGGCTACACCTTC. Together with reference TRBV29-1 and TRBJ1-2, the CDR3 gives the full variable domain: SAVISQKPSRDICQRGTSLTIQCQVDSQVTMMFWYRQQPGQSLTLIATANQGSEATYESGFVIDKFPISRPNLTFSTLTVSNMSPEDSSIYLCSDLTGNGYTFGSGTRLTVV.

The rearrangement joins TRBV4-1 to TRBJ2-2, with a tentative D call TRBD2 (5 bases). Per the germline V gene, CDR1 is MGHRA and CDR2 is YSYEKL. Trimming took 4 bases from V and 5 from J, leaving 11 bases between them. This CDR3 spans 14 amino acids. This CDR3 is CASSLGLWTGELFF. The CDR3 coding sequence is TGCGCCAGCAGCCTAGGACTTTGGACCGGGGAGCTGTTTTTT.

This clone was recorded once. The chain is built from TRBV28 and TRBJ2-3; TRBD2 might be the D (6 bases). Germline-derived CDR1 and CDR2 are MDHEN and SYDVKM. V was trimmed by 6 bases and J by 8 bases, leaving 15 bases between them. This CDR3 is built from 13 residues. In DNA form, the CDR3 reads TGTGCCAGCAGACCTCCCCTCGGGAGTACGCAGTATTTT. Translation: CASRPPLGSTQYF.

The chain carries TRBV5-1 and TRBJ1-1; maybe TRBD1 (6 bases). The CDR3 runs to 13 residues. Germline V gene sequence: CDR1 SGHRS, CDR2 YFSETQ. V lost 7 bases to trimming and J lost 3 bases, with 13 bases between them. In DNA form, the CDR3 reads TGCGCCAGCCGGGACAACGTTTACACTGAAGCTTTCTTT. Protein product: CASRDNVYTEAFF.

This chain links TRBV5-6 with TRBJ1-3; D ambiguous. With 4 bases removed from V and 2 bases from J, the gap between germline ends came to 13 bases. The CDR3 consists of 15 residues. Germline CDR1 reads SGHDT; CDR2 reads YYEEEE. The CDR3 sequence is CASSDPVGAGNTIYF. CDR3 sequence (DNA): TGTGCCAGCAGCGACCCGGTGGGAGCTGGAAACACCATATATTTT.

The chain recombines TRBV19 with TRBJ1-1, with D maybe TRBD1 (5 bases). Looked up from germline, CDR1 is LNHDA and CDR2 is SQIVND (reference sequence). This CDR3 has 15 amino acids. With 0 bases removed from V and 5 bases from J, the gap between germline ends came to 13 bases. The CDR3 here is CASSIDPGVRTEAFF. The DNA of the CDR3 is TGTGCCAGTAGTATAGATCCGGGGGTGAGGACTGAAGCTTTCTTT.

The V call is TRBV7-6, the J call TRBJ2-1, with D hard to call. V gave up 1 base and J gave up 9 bases, with 13 bases separating them. Germline V gene sequence: CDR1 SGHVS, CDR2 FNYEAQ. This CDR3 is built from 14 residues. CDR3 coding DNA: TGTGCCAGCAGCTTAGAGGCAGGTGGTGGTGAGCAGTTCTTC. Encoded protein: CASSLEAGGGEQFF.

The chain is built from TRBV13 and TRBJ2-5, with D perhaps being TRBD1 or TRBD2 (6 bases each). V lost 5 bases, J lost 5 bases, and 18 bases lay in between. The CDR3 extends over 15 amino acids. Germline V lookup: CDR1 PRHDT, CDR2 FYEKMQ (reference sequence). The CDR3 here is CASSPEGGAGETQYF. CDR3 coding DNA: TGTGCCAGCAGCCCAGAGGGGGGCGCGGGGGAGACCCAGTACTTC. The full variable domain, rest sourced from reference TRBV13 and TRBJ2-5, is AAGVIQSPRHLIKEKRETATLKCYPIPRHDTVYWYQQGPGQDPQFLISFYEKMQSDKGSIPDRFSAQQFSDYHSELNMSSLELGDSALYFCASSPEGGAGETQYFGPGTRLLVL.